This TCR beta chain was recorded in a study of blood T cells in healthy people across ages. General study points: While age rose, TCR beta diversity per million T cells dropped in a roughly linear way.

The study recruited healthy Caucasian donors from Russia who were aged about 6 to 90. Note on this clonotype: The antigen remains unidentified.

The authors ran a second PCR of about 6 to 12 cycles using a sample-barcoded 5' primer and a J-beta primer mix. Template switching added a 12-random-nucleotide identifier to every cDNA molecule. One entry per CDR3 protein, called by TCRdb with MiXCR from the 5' RACE reads. Altogether about 1.8 million distinct CDR3 sequences are present, around half being singletons, with the ten largest covering 2.1%. Trimming took 2 bases from V and 0 from J; bases not matched to a gene: 17. CDR1 MNHEY and CDR2 SMNVEV come from the germline V gene (reference sequence). This CDR3 contains 21 residues. V is TRBV27 and J is TRBJ2-1; 9 bases match TRBD1. The sequenced sample was blood. The receptor comes from a woman aged 40-49 years in good health. CDR3 sequence (DNA): TGTGCCAGCAGTTTAAGGGCCGTGTTAGGACAGGGGCAAAGCTCCTACAATGAGCAGTTCTTC. Translation: CASSLRAVLGQGQSSYNEQFF.